Following are 11 T cell receptor beta chains from one sample sequenced in a study of blood T cell repertoires in COVID-19. Sequencing was performed with immunoSEQ multiplex PCR; in TCRdb, only in-frame clones are kept and a portion is missing. The table has about 140,000 clones, roughly 83% seen once; the top ten hold approximately 5%. Sequenced: PBMCs or T cells enriched from blood (not recorded which). Every receptor here comes from a man aged 35 to 55 with acute COVID-19.

The CDR3 reads CASRSTGGGDTEAFF. CDR3 coding DNA: TGTGCCAGCAGGTCGACAGGGGGCGGGGACACTGAAGCTTTCTTT. The chain uses TRBV28 and TRBJ1-1, with TRBD1 matching 10 bases. The ends lost 6 bases at V and 3 bases at J; junction bases unmatched: 7. Germline lookup yields CDR1 MDHEN and CDR2 SYDVKM. This CDR3 spans 15 amino acids.

J is TRBJ2-7 and V is TRBV3-1 (or the pseudogene TRBV3-2); D is perhaps TRBD2 (5 bases). Trimming took 1 base from V and 7 from J, leaving 11 bases between them. CDR1 and CDR2 from the germline V gene are LGHDT and YNNKEL (reference sequence). CDR3 length equals 13 residues. The CDR3 DNA reads as TGTGCCAGCAGCCAAGTCGGAGGTCTGGAGCAGTACTTC. The encoded protein is CASSQVGGLEQYF.

This chain connects TRBV5-1 to TRBJ2-3, with 7 bases identical to TRBD1. J gave up 0 bases and V 3 bases, and 7 bases lay outside the gene matches. CDR3 size: 16 residues. Per the germline V gene, CDR1 is SGHRS and CDR2 is YFSETQ. The CDR3 nucleotides read TGCGCCAGCAGCTACGCAGGACAGGCTAGCACAGATACGCAGTATTTT. Residues: CASSYAGQASTDTQYF.

The rearrangement links TRBV15 to TRBJ2-5, with TRBD1 matching over 7 bases. Germline lookup yields CDR1 LNHNV and CDR2 YYDKDF (reference sequence). There are 14 residues in the CDR3. V shed 9 bases and J 0 bases; nucleotides not matched to a gene: 7. CDR3 loop: CATTTGANQETQYF. DNA of the CDR3: TGTGCCACGACAACAGGGGCCAACCAAGAGACCCAGTACTTC.

V is TRBV9 and J is TRBJ2-2, with 7 bases matching TRBD1. V dropped 4 bases and J dropped 4; count of bases not matched to a gene: 4. This CDR3 has 14 residues. CDR1 SGDLS and CDR2 YYNGEE come from the germline V gene. In nucleotides, the CDR3 is TGTGCCAGCAGCCCGGGACAGATCACCGGGGAGCTGTTTTTT. Its protein product is CASSPGQITGELFF. Looking up the rest from reference TRBV9 and TRBJ2-2 gives the full variable domain: DSGVTQTPKHLITATGQRVTLRCSPRSGDLSVYWYQQSLDQGLQFLIQYYNGEERAKGNILERFSAQQFPDLHSELNLSSLELGDSALYFCASSPGQITGELFFGEGSRLTVL.

This chain uses TRBV18 with TRBJ1-2; D may be TRBD1 (5 bases). The CDR3 sequence is 15 residues long. The germline gives CDR1 KGHSH, CDR2 LQKENI. Trimming removed 3 bases from V and 2 bases from J, with 13 bases in between. In DNA, the CDR3 is TGTGCCAGCTCACCCGGAGGAGGGGACAACTATGGCTACACCTTC. Translating it yields CASSPGGGDNYGYTF.

The rearrangement uses TRBV6-5 and TRBJ2-1, with D possibly matching TRBD1 (6 bases). V lost 5 bases and J 3 bases, leaving 14 bases between the germline ends. CDR1 is MNHEY and CDR2 is SVGAGI in the germline V gene. The CDR3 runs 15 residues. The CDR3 DNA reads as TGTGCCAGCAGTCCCCGGGGACACGACTACAATGAGCAGTTCTTC. It encodes CASSPRGHDYNEQFF.

J is TRBJ2-1 and V is TRBV10-2; 13 positions match TRBD2. CDR1 and CDR2 from the germline V gene are WSHSY and SAAADI. This CDR3 spans 14 amino acids. After removal of 4 bases from V and 7 bases from J, the junction contained 1 base not matched to a gene. The CDR3 sequence is CASSGGLAGNEQFF. The CDR3 nucleotides are TGCGCCAGCAGTGGGGGACTAGCGGGAAATGAGCAGTTCTTC.

The chain joins TRBV24-1 to TRBJ2-2; no firm D call. V lost 6 bases, J lost 4 bases, and 8 bases lay in between. This CDR3 has 13 amino acids. Germline V gene data show CDR1 as KGHDR and CDR2 as SFDVKD. The CDR3 nucleotides are TGTGCCACCAGTTGGAGAAGCACCGGGGAGCTGTTTTTT. Translation gives CATSWRSTGELFF.

V is TRBV9 and J is TRBJ1-5; 8 bases match TRBD1. Trimming at V came to 3 bases and at J to 7 bases, leaving 12 bases not matched to a gene. CDR3 length equals 16 residues. Germline CDR1 is SGDLS and CDR2 is YYNGEE. This CDR3 reads CASSAPSGGFNQPQHF. CDR3 nucleotide sequence: TGTGCCAGCAGCGCCCCCTCAGGGGGCTTCAACCAGCCCCAGCATTTT.

The chain has TRBV9 and TRBJ1-4; 8 bases line up with TRBD1. Germline V gene data show CDR1 as SGDLS and CDR2 as YYNGEE. The CDR3 is 17 residues long. Unmatched junction bases numbered 9, after V lost 0 bases and J lost 5 bases. The DNA for the CDR3 is TGTGCCAGCAGCGTAGGGGCCACCGGGACAGGAAATGAAAAACTGTTTTTT. Translation: CASSVGATGTGNEKLFF.